The 4 T cell receptor beta chains below come from one sample, sequenced in a study of CD8+ T cells in alopecia areata. Extraction and reverse transcription of RNA yielded cDNA as the sequencing template. Generated by immunoSEQ multiplex PCR, the TCRdb table keeps only in-frame clones and is missing some. The sample shows approximately 150,000 clones, less than 75% of them seen only once. The material was CD8+ T cells sorted from blood, obtained at week 0. These receptors originate from a human donor with alopecia areata.

The rearrangement uses TRBV27 and TRBJ2-5; 11 positions match TRBD2. With V trimmed by 8 bases and J by 0 bases, 5 bases remained unmatched. The CDR3 runs to 15 residues. The germline gives CDR1 MNHEY, CDR2 SMNVEV (reference sequence). CDR3 sequence: CASSLAGGDQETQYF. For the CDR3, the DNA is TGTGCCAGCTCCTTAGCGGGGGGGGACCAAGAGACCCAGTACTTC.

V usage is TRBV11-2 and J usage is TRBJ2-1; TRBD2 matches 13 bases. CDR1 and CDR2 (germline): SGHAT, FQNNGV. CDR3 size: 18 residues. With V trimmed by 6 bases and J by 0 bases, 8 bases remained unmatched. This CDR3 is CASSRLAGGLSSYNEQFF. In nucleotides, the CDR3 is TGTGCCAGCAGTCGACTAGCGGGGGGCCTAAGCTCCTACAATGAGCAGTTCTTC.

The chain recombines TRBV5-6 with TRBJ1-2; D is possibly TRBD1 (5 bases). This CDR3 has 13 amino acids. The germline CDR1 and CDR2 sequences are SGHDT and YYEEEE. V shed 4 bases and J shed 4 bases, with 11 bases lying between them. CDR3 sequence (DNA): TGTGCCAGCAGCGAAGGGGACTTCTATGGCTACACCTTC. Its protein product is CASSEGDFYGYTF. The full variable domain, in which reference TRBV5-6 and TRBJ1-2 provide the parts outside the CDR3, is DAGVTQSPTHLIKTRGQQVTLRCSPKSGHDTVSWYQQALGQGPQFIFQYYEEEERQRGNFPDRFSGHQFPNYSSELNVNALLLGDSALYLCASSEGDFYGYTFGSGTRLTVV.

J is TRBJ1-1 and V is TRBV29-1; D remains unclear. V was shortened by 1 base and J by 3 bases, with 15 bases between the two germline ends. This CDR3 has 15 amino acids. Germline V gene lookup returns CDR1 SQVTM and CDR2 ANQGSEA. CDR3 DNA: TGCAGCGTTGAAGGATCACCCCTCGGGTACACTGAAGCTTTCTTT. It yields the protein CSVEGSPLGYTEAFF.